This T cell receptor beta chain was identified during a study of T cells in tumors after PD-1 blockade. Turning to the study itself: Either cemiplimab 350 mg every 2 weeks or pembrolizumab 200 mg every 3 weeks was given.

Genomic DNA template from tumor biopsies or peripheral blood, 616 ng to 6,004 ng input. Assay: immunoSEQ multiplex PCR; the TCRdb copy retains only in-frame clones and omits some. The sample has over 60,000 clones, roughly 70% seen once. Trimming cost V 1 base and J 0 bases, with 3 bases left between them. The germline CDR1 and CDR2 sequences are SGHRS and YFSETQ. The CDR3 is 13 residues long. Sequenced material: PBMCs, taken after anti-PD-1 treatment. This receptor was obtained from a human donor with basal cell carcinoma. This chain links TRBV5-1 with TRBJ2-3, with D unclear. CDR3 in DNA: TGCGCCAGCAGCTTGACTAGCACAGATACGCAGTATTTT. It is translated as CASSLTSTDTQYF.